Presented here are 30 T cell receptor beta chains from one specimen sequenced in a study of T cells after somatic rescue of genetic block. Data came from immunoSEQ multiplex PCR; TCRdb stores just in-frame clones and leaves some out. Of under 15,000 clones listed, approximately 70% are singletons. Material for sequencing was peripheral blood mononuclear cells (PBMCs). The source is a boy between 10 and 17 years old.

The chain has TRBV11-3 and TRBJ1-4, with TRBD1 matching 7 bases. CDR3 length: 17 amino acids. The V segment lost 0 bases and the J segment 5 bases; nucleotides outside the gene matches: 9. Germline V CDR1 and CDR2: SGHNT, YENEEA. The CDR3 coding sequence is TGTGCCAGCAGCTTAGAGGGTAGGGTCAGGGGGAATGAAAAACTGTTTTTT. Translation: CASSLEGRVRGNEKLFF.

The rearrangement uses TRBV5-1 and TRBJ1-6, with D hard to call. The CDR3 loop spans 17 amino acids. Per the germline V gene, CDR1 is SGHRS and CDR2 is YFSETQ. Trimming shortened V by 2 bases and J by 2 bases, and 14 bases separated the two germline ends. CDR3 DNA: TGCGCCAGCAGCTTCACCACATCTTTGGCCTATAATTCACCCCTCCACTTT. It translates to CASSFTTSLAYNSPLHF.

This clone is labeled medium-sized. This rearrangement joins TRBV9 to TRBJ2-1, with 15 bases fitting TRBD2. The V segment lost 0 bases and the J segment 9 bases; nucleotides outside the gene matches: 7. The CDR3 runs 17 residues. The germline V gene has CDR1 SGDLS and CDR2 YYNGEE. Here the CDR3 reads CASSVEGTSGGPIEQFF. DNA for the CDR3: TGTGCCAGCAGCGTAGAGGGGACTAGCGGGGGGCCCATTGAGCAGTTCTTC.

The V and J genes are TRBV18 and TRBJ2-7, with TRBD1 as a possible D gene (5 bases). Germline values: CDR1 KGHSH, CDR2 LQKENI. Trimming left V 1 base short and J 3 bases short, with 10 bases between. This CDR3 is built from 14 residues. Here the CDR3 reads CASSPRRGDYEQYF. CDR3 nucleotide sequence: TGTGCCAGCTCACCACGTAGGGGCGACTACGAGCAGTACTTC.

The CDR3 is CASSARQGARAIQYF. The CDR3, as DNA: TGTGCCAGCAGCGCCCGACAGGGGGCTAGAGCCATTCAGTACTTC. The rearrangement links TRBV14 to TRBJ2-4, with 10 bases that match TRBD1. Per the germline V gene, CDR1 is SGHDN and CDR2 is FVKESK. V shed 5 bases, J shed 9 bases, and the junction held 10 bases outside the gene matches. This CDR3 has 15 amino acids.

The CDR3 here is CASSRYSTDTQYF. CDR3 nucleotides: TGTGCCAGCAGTCGTTATAGCACAGATACGCAGTATTTT. V usage is TRBV7-9 and J usage is TRBJ2-3; the D is unclear. The CDR3 covers 13 residues. The V and J ends lost 6 bases and 0 bases respectively, with 7 bases between them. Germline CDR1 and CDR2: SEHNR and FQNEAQ (reference sequence).

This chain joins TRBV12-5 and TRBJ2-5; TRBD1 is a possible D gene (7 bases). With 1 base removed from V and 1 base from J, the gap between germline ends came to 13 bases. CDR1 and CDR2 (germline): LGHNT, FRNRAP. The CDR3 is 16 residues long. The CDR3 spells CASGLGSGGLQETQYF. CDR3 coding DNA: TGTGCTAGTGGTTTGGGATCAGGGGGGCTCCAAGAGACCCAGTACTTC.

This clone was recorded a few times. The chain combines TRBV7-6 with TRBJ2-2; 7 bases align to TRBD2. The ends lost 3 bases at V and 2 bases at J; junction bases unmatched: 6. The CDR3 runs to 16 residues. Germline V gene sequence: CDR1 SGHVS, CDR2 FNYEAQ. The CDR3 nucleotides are TGTGCCAGCAGCTTGGGCGGGAGTCCTAACACCGGGGAGCTGTTTTTT. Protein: CASSLGGSPNTGELFF.

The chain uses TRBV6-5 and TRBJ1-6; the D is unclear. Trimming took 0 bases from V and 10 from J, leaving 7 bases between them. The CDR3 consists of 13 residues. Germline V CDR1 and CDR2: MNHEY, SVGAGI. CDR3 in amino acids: CASSYSLDSPLHF. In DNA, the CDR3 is TGTGCCAGCAGTTACTCGCTGGACTCACCCCTCCACTTT.

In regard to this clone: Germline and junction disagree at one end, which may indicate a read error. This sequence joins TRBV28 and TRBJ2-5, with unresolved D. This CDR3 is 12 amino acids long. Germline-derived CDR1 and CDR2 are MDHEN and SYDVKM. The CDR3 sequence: CASRQAPTFTHF. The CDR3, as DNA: TGTGCCAGCAGGCAGGCTCCCACGTTCACGCACTTC.

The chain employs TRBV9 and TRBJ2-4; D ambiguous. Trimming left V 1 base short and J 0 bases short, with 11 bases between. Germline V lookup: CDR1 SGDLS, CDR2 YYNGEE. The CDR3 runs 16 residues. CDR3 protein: CASSVISKLAKNIQYF. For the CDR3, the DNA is TGTGCCAGCAGCGTAATCAGCAAACTAGCCAAAAACATTCAGTACTTC.

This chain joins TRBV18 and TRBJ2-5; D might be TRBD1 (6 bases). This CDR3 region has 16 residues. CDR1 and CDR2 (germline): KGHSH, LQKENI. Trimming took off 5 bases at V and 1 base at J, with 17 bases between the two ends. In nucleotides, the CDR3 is TGTGCCAGCTCAGGTCGCTACAGGGTTGGCCAAGAGACCCAGTACTTC. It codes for CASSGRYRVGQETQYF.

The CDR3 DNA sequence: TGTGCCAGCAGCAATCTGGAGGGCAGGGAGTTTGAAAAACTGTTTTTT. Its protein is CASSNLEGREFEKLFF. The chain combines TRBV9 with TRBJ1-4; D is perhaps TRBD1 (5 bases). This CDR3 has 16 residues. The V end lost 4 bases, the J end lost 7 bases, and 20 bases lay between the germline ends. Germline assignment: CDR1 SGDLS and CDR2 YYNGEE.

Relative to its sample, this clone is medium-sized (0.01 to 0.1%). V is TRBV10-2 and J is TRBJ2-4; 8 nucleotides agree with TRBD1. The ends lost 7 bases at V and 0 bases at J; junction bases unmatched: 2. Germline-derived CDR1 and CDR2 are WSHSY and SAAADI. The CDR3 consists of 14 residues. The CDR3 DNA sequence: TGCGCCAGCATGGACAGGGTAGCCAAAAACATTCAGTACTTC. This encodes CASMDRVAKNIQYF.

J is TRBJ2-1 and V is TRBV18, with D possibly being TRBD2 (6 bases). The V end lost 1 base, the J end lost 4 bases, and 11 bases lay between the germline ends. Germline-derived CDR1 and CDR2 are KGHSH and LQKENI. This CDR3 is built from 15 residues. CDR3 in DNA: TGTGCCAGCTCACCACAAGGAGGGGCGTACAATGAGCAGTTCTTC. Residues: CASSPQGGAYNEQFF.

CDR3 in amino acids: CAWSPPGGNQPQHF. In nucleotides, the CDR3 is TGTGCCTGGAGTCCTCCGGGGGGCAATCAGCCCCAGCATTTT. The V call is TRBV30, the J call TRBJ1-5, with D tentatively TRBD1 (5 bases). V lost 2 bases and J lost 2, with 10 bases in between. CDR3 length equals 14 residues. Germline CDR1 GTSNPN, CDR2 SVGIG (reference sequence). The full variable domain, completed using reference TRBV30 and TRBJ1-5, is SQTIHQWPATLVQPVGSPLSLECTVEGTSNPNLYWYRQAAGRGLQLLFYSVGIGQISSEVPQNLSASRPQDRQFILSSKKLLLSDSGFYLCAWSPPGGNQPQHFGDGTRLSIL.

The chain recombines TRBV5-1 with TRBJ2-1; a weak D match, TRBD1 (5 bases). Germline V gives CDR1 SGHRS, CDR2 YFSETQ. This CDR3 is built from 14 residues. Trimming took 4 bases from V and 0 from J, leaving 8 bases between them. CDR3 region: CASSLDSSYNEQFF. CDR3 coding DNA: TGCGCCAGCAGCCTCGACAGCTCCTACAATGAGCAGTTCTTC.

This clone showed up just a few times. The CDR3 region is CASSEQGNSPLHF. CDR3 coding DNA: TGTGCCAGCAGTGAACAGGGAAATTCACCCCTCCACTTT. The rearrangement links TRBV2 to TRBJ1-6, with a possible D match to TRBD1 (5 bases). V was pared by 2 bases and J by 7 bases, with 6 bases between. Germline V CDR1 and CDR2: SNHLY, FYNNEI. This CDR3 spans 13 amino acids.

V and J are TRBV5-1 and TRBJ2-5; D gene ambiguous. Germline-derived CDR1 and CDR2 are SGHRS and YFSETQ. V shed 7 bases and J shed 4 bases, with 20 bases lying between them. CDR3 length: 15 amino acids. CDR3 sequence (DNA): TGCGCCAGCTCCTTTGGTAGGAAGTTAGGAGAGACCCAGTACTTC. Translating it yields CASSFGRKLGETQYF.

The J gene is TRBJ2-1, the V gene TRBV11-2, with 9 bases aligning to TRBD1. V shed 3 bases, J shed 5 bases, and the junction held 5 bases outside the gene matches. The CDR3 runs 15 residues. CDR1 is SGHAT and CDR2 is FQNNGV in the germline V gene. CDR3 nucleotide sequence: TGTGCCAGCAGCTTCCGGACAGGGGAAAACAATGAGCAGTTCTTC. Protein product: CASSFRTGENNEQFF.

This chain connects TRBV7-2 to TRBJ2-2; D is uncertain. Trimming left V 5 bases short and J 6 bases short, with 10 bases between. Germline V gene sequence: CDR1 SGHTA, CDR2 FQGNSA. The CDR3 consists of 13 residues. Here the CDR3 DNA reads TGTGCCAGCAGCCTATCGAGAGCCGGGGAGCTGTTTTTT. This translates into CASSLSRAGELFF.

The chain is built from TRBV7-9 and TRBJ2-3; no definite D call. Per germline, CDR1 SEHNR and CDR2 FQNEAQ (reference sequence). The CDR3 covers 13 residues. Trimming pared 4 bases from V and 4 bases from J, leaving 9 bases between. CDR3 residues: CASSWQWSDTQYF. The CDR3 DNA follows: TGTGCCAGCAGCTGGCAGTGGTCAGATACGCAGTATTTT.

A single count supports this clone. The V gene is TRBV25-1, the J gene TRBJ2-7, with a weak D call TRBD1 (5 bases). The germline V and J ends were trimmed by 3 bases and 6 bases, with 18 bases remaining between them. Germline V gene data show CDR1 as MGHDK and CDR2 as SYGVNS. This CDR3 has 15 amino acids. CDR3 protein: CASSETFRANGEQYF. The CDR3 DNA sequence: TGTGCCAGCAGTGAGACTTTCAGGGCGAATGGCGAGCAGTACTTC.

CDR3 region: CASSPPTGGLNTEAFF. DNA for the CDR3: TGTGCCAGCTCACCACCCACAGGTGGTTTGAACACTGAAGCTTTCTTT. The rearrangement links TRBV18 to TRBJ1-1, with D perhaps TRBD1 (5 bases). This CDR3 has 16 residues. Germline loops: CDR1 KGHSH, CDR2 LQKENI. V shed 0 bases and J shed 0 bases, with 11 bases lying between them.

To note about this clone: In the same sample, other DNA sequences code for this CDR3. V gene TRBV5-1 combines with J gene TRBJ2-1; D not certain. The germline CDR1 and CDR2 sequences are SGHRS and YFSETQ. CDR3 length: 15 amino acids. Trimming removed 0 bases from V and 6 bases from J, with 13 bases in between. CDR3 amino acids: CASSLVEPNSNEQFF. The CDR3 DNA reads TGCGCCAGCAGCTTGGTTGAGCCAAACTCCAATGAGCAGTTCTTC.

The CDR3 DNA is TGTGCCAGCAGTTCAGGATGGATTTACGAGCAGTACTTC. It encodes CASSSGWIYEQYF. The V call is TRBV28, the J call TRBJ2-7, with unresolved D. Trimming removed 4 bases at V and 4 bases at J, with 11 bases between. Looked up from germline, CDR1 is MDHEN and CDR2 is SYDVKM. This CDR3 is built from 13 residues.

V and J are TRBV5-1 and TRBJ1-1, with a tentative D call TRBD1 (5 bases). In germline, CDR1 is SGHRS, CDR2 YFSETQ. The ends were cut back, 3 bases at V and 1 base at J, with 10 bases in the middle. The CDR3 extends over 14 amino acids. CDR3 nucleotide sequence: TGCGCCAGCAGCTCGGACGGGGGGAACACTGAAGCTTTCTTT. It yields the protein CASSSDGGNTEAFF.

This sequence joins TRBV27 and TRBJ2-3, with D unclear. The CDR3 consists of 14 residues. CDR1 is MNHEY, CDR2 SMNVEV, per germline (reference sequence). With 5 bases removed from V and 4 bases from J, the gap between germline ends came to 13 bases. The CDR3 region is CASSPRVWADTQYF. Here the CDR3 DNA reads TGTGCCAGCAGTCCCCGGGTTTGGGCAGATACGCAGTATTTT.

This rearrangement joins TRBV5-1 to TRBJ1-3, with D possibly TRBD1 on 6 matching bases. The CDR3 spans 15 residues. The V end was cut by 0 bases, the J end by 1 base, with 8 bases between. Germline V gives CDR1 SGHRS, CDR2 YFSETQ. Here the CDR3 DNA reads TGCGCCAGCAGCTTGGGGACAGTTTCTGGAAACACCATATATTTT. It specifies CASSLGTVSGNTIYF.

CDR3 DNA: TGTGCCAGCAGTTTGCGAGGTGCGCAGTTCTTC. Amino acids: CASSLRGAQFF. The chain couples TRBV27 to TRBJ2-1; unclear D gene. The CDR3 covers 11 residues. Germline CDR1 and CDR2: MNHEY and SMNVEV (reference sequence). Between the trimmed V and J ends, which lost 3 bases and 12 bases, there was a span of 9 bases.